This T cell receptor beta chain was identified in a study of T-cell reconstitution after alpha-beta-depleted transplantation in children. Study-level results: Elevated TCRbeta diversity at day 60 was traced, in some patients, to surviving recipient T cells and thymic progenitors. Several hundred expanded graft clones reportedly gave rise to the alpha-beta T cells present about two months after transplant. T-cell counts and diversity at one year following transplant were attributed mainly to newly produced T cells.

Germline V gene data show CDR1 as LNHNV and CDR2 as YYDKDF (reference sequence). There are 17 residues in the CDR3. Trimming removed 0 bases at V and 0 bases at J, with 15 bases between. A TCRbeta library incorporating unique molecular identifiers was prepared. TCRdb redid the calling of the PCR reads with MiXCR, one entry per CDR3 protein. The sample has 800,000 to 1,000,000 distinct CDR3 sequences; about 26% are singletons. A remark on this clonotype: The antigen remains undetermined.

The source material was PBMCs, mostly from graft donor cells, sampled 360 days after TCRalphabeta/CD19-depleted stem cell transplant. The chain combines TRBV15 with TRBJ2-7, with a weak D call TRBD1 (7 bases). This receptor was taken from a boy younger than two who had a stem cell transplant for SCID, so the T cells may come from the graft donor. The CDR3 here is CATSRDLGGTVSYEQYF. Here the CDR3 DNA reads TGTGCCACCAGCAGAGATCTAGGGGGGACAGTCTCCTACGAGCAGTACTTC.